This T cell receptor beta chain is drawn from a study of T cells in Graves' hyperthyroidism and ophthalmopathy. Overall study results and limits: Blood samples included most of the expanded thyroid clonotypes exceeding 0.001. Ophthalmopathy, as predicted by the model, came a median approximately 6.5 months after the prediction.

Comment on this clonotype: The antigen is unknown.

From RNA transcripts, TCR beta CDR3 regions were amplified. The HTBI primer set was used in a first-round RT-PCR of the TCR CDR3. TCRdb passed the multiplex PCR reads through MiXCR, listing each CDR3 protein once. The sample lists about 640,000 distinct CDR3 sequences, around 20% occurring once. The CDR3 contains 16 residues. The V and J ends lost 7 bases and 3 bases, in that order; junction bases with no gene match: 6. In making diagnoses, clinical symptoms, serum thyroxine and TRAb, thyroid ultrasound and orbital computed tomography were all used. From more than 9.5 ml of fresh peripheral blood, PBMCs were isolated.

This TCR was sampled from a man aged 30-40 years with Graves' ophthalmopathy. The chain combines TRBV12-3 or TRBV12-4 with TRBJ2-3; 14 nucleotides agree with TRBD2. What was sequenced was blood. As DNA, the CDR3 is TGTGCCAGCACCATTGGACTAGCGGGAGGAACAGATACGCAGTATTTT. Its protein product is CASTIGLAGGTDTQYF.